The 13 T cell receptor beta chains below come from one sample, sequenced in a study of cytomegalovirus exposure and HLA in healthy donors. The PCR had 60 Vbeta and 13 Jbeta primers. Profiling relied on immunoSEQ multiplex PCR, and the TCRdb table lists in-frame clones only, not all of them. The sample has 150,000 or so clones; roughly 79% are singletons. The material sequenced was PBMCs. These TCRs come from a man younger than 35 in good health and CMV-seronegative.

The V gene is TRBV14, the J gene TRBJ1-1; 9 nucleotides line up with TRBD1. The germline CDR1 and CDR2 sequences are SGHDN and FVKESK. V trimming: 1 base; J trimming: 7 bases; junction bases outside the gene matches: 1. This CDR3 is built from 13 residues. The CDR3 coding sequence is TGTGCCAGCAGCCAAGGGACAGGGGTTGAAGCTTTCTTT. This gives the protein CASSQGTGVEAFF.

This clone appeared a few times. At one end, the junction sequence differs from germline, possibly due to a read error. The chain is built from TRBV4-1 and TRBJ2-6; weak D call: TRBD1 (5 bases). The germline CDR1 and CDR2 sequences are MGHRA and YSYEKL. The CDR3 has 20 residues. The CDR3 DNA follows: TGCGCCAGCAGCCAAGATCCGGCGCTCCAGGGTTTCGCTGGGGCCAACGGCCTGACTTTC. Its translation is CASSQDPALQGFAGANGLTF.

V and J are TRBV7-6 and TRBJ1-5; D may be TRBD1 (6 bases). The CDR3 has 15 residues. The V gene's germline CDR1 is SGHVS and CDR2 FNYEAQ. The ends were cut back, 1 base at V and 3 bases at J, with 10 bases in the middle. CDR3 protein: CASSLGTEFNQPQHF. Here the CDR3 DNA reads TGTGCCAGCAGCTTAGGGACAGAATTCAATCAGCCCCAGCATTTT.

This clone was recorded only once. This chain connects TRBV28 to TRBJ1-2, with D possibly matching TRBD1 (5 bases). Germline V gives CDR1 MDHEN, CDR2 SYDVKM. The CDR3 sequence is 15 residues long. Between the trimmed V and J ends, which lost 10 bases and 4 bases, there was a span of 22 bases. The CDR3: CAIGYSPGGLYGYTF. The CDR3 nucleotides are TGTGCCATCGGTTACTCACCGGGGGGTCTCTATGGCTACACCTTC.

The chain uses TRBV6-5 and TRBJ2-1, with 7 nucleotides matching TRBD1. Germline-derived CDR1 and CDR2 are MNHEY and SVGAGI. The CDR3 sequence is 16 residues long. V lost 2 bases, J lost 9 bases, and 13 bases stayed unmatched. In DNA, the CDR3 is TGTGCCAGCAGTTACGGCACCTTAGGGGCAGGGGGTGAGCAGTTCTTC. Its protein is CASSYGTLGAGGEQFF.

In its sample, this clone was seen a few times. V and J are TRBV2 and TRBJ2-5, with 7 bases identical to TRBD1. CDR1 is SNHLY and CDR2 is FYNNEI in the germline V gene. The trim removed 4 bases at V and 4 bases at J, leaving 6 bases unmatched. The CDR3 runs to 14 residues. CDR3 DNA sequence: TGTGCCAGCAGTGCTAGGTCAGGGGGAGAGACCCAGTACTTC. This translates into CASSARSGGETQYF.

The V gene is TRBV5-4, the J gene TRBJ1-2; the match to TRBD1 covers 7 bases. V gave up 2 bases and J gave up 5 bases; unmatched junction bases: 6. Looked up from germline, CDR1 is SGHNT and CDR2 is YYREEE (reference sequence). The CDR3 extends over 14 amino acids. The CDR3 here is CASSFGQGGYGYTF. The CDR3 nucleotides read TGTGCCAGCAGCTTTGGGCAGGGGGGATATGGCTACACCTTC.

In its sample, this clone was seen a few times. The V and J genes are TRBV5-1 and TRBJ1-6; no definite D call. V was trimmed by 0 bases and J by 10 bases, leaving 11 bases between them. In germline, CDR1 is SGHRS, CDR2 YFSETQ. The CDR3 extends over 14 amino acids. As DNA, the CDR3 is TGCGCCAGCAGCTTGGACGCAGCTAGATCACCCCTCCACTTT. Its translation is CASSLDAARSPLHF.

The chain has TRBV4-3 and TRBJ2-1; 10 nucleotides line up with TRBD1. V lost 2 bases, J lost 2 bases, and 9 bases stayed unmatched. The germline CDR1 and CDR2 sequences are LGHNA and YSLEER. The CDR3 is 18 residues long. CDR3 protein: CASSQTLAGTGAYNEQFF. DNA for the CDR3: TGCGCCAGCAGCCAAACCCTGGCCGGGACAGGGGCCTACAATGAGCAGTTCTTC.

V and J are TRBV7-9 and TRBJ2-1, with D possibly TRBD1 on 5 matching bases. V was pared by 5 bases and J by 7 bases, with 27 bases between. The CDR3 covers 18 residues. Per germline, CDR1 SEHNR and CDR2 FQNEAQ (reference sequence). The CDR3 DNA is TGTGCCAGCAGCCCAGGGCGCCAGGGTCTAAAATCTAGGAATGAGCAGTTCTTC. Encoded protein: CASSPGRQGLKSRNEQFF.

The chain couples TRBV28 to TRBJ1-2, with D possibly TRBD1 on 5 matching bases. Germline V lookup: CDR1 MDHEN, CDR2 SYDVKM. Deletions cut 2 bases from V and 6 bases from J, with 7 bases between. This CDR3 has 12 residues. In nucleotides, the CDR3 is TGTGCCAGCAGTTTAGCGACAGATGGCTACACCTTC. Protein product: CASSLATDGYTF.

This clone showed up just a few times. The J gene is TRBJ2-1, the V gene TRBV10-2, with 8 bases fitting TRBD2. Germline CDR1 WSHSY, CDR2 SAAADI. Trimming took 6 bases from V and 7 from J; bases not matched to a gene: 11. CDR3 length: 15 residues. CDR3: CASRTAGARINEQFF. The CDR3 region has the DNA TGCGCCAGCAGGACAGCGGGGGCCCGAATAAATGAGCAGTTCTTC.

This clone is a singleton in its sample. Germline and junction disagree at one end, which may indicate a read error. The chain recombines TRBV19 with TRBJ2-4, with TRBD2 matching over 9 bases. The CDR3 is made up of 19 amino acids. CDR1 is LNHDA and CDR2 is SQIVND in the germline V gene (reference sequence). The DNA for the CDR3 is TGTGCCAGTAGTATAGGACGGATAGCGGGGGTTCTAGCCAAAAACAGTCAGTACTTC. Translating it yields CASSIGRIAGVLAKNSQYF.